These 20 T cell receptor beta chains were sequenced from one sample in a study of blood T cells in healthy people across ages. Together with a sample-barcoded 5' primer, a J-beta primer mix was included in a second PCR lasting about 7 to 11 cycles. A single record per CDR3 protein comes from TCRdb applying MiXCR to the 5' RACE reads. Here the sample spans about 1.6 million distinct CDR3 sequences, about 31% being singletons. Sequencing was performed on blood. The receptors were sampled from a woman in her 30s in good health.

The chain combines TRBV6-1 with TRBJ2-1; perhaps TRBD1 as D (5 bases). The CDR3 loop spans 16 amino acids. V was trimmed by 4 bases and J by 5 bases, leaving 18 bases between them. Germline CDR1 reads MNHNS; CDR2 reads SASEGT. The CDR3 sequence is CASSGYSGAVNNEQFF. CDR3 coding DNA: TGTGCCAGCAGTGGATACAGTGGGGCAGTGAACAATGAGCAGTTCTTC.

In its sample, this clonotype was seen a few times. V is TRBV7-2 and J is TRBJ1-1, with unresolved D. The length of the CDR3 is 11 residues. In germline, CDR1 is SGHTA, CDR2 FQGNSA. V was cut by 11 bases and J by 1 base, with 8 bases left in between. DNA for the CDR3: TGTGCCGAGTCCCAGAACACTGAAGCTTTCTTT. Translation: CAESQNTEAFF. The full variable domain, rest sourced from reference TRBV7-2 and TRBJ1-1, is GAGVSQSPSNKVTEKGKDVELRCDPISGHTALYWYRQSLGQGLEFLIYFQGNSAPDKSGLPSDRFSAERTGGSVSTLTIQRTQQEDSAVYLCAESQNTEAFFGQGTRLTVV.

This clonotype was counted a few times. The rearrangement links TRBV7-9 to TRBJ2-1, with D uncertain. The V and J ends lost 1 base and 8 bases respectively, with 21 bases between them. The CDR3 loop spans 17 amino acids. In germline, CDR1 is SEHNR, CDR2 FQNEAQ (reference sequence). CDR3: CASSLEKYTTGFDEQFF. The CDR3 region has the DNA TGTGCCAGCAGCTTAGAAAAATACACAACTGGGTTCGATGAGCAGTTCTTC.

This clonotype was counted between two and nine times. This chain links TRBV3-1 with TRBJ2-3; 12 bases are shared with TRBD2. Germline loops: CDR1 LGHDT, CDR2 YNNKEL (reference sequence). Unmatched junction bases numbered 6, after V lost 2 bases and J lost 3 bases. This CDR3 spans 17 amino acids. The CDR3 sequence: CASSQPGGTSGTDTQYF. CDR3 sequence (DNA): TGTGCCAGCAGCCAACCTGGCGGGACTAGCGGGACAGATACGCAGTATTTT.

This chain uses TRBV20-1 with TRBJ1-1; 8 positions match TRBD1. Germline V gene sequence: CDR1 DFQATT, CDR2 SNEGSKA (reference sequence). Losses at the gene ends were 7 bases for V and 4 bases for J; bases not matched to a gene: 8. CDR3 length equals 13 residues. In DNA form, the CDR3 reads TGCAGTGAAGCACCAGGGGGCGGCACTGAAGCTTTCTTT. It yields the protein CSEAPGGGTEAFF.

The chain uses TRBV2 and TRBJ2-1; D gene uncertain. In germline, CDR1 is SNHLY, CDR2 FYNNEI. The length of the CDR3 is 14 residues. V dropped 7 bases and J dropped 0 bases, with 10 bases sitting between them. The CDR3 bases are TGTGCCAGCAATGAGCCCGACTCCTACAATGAGCAGTTCTTC. It translates to CASNEPDSYNEQFF.

The chain joins TRBV4-3 to TRBJ1-6, with D possibly matching TRBD1 (5 bases). The germline gives CDR1 LGHNA, CDR2 YSLEER. V gave up 0 bases and J gave up 8 bases, with 20 bases separating them. The CDR3 contains 18 residues. The CDR3 DNA sequence: TGCGCCAGCAGCCAAGATGCCCCAGTCGGGGGTGCGGATTCACCCCTCCACTTT. Its protein product is CASSQDAPVGGADSPLHF.

The chain uses TRBV12-3 or TRBV12-4 and TRBJ1-2, with 8 positions matching TRBD1. V shed 6 bases, J shed 2 bases, and the junction held 14 bases outside the gene matches. The CDR3 consists of 17 residues. The CDR3 reads CASSQSVAGGGNYGYTF. The CDR3 DNA sequence: TGTGCCAGCAGCCAAAGTGTCGCAGGGGGCGGGAACTATGGCTACACCTTC.

The CDR3 DNA sequence: TGTGCCACCACAGGGGGACCCAGCTCTGGGGCCAACGTCCTGACTTTC. Translated: CATTGGPSSGANVLTF. The chain employs TRBV10-3 and TRBJ2-6; 8 nucleotides match TRBD1. The germline V gene encodes CDR1 ENHRY and CDR2 SYGVKD. The length of the CDR3 is 16 residues. V lost 10 bases, J lost 0 bases, and 8 bases stayed unmatched.

This chain joins TRBV7-2 and TRBJ2-7; tentatively, D is TRBD1 (5 bases). V was shortened by 0 bases and J by 6 bases, with 15 bases between the two germline ends. From germline, CDR1 is SGHTA and CDR2 FQGNSA. This CDR3 is built from 15 residues. Here the CDR3 reads CASSLAPTQGGEQYF. The CDR3 DNA reads TGTGCCAGCAGCTTAGCTCCCACGCAGGGCGGCGAGCAGTACTTC.

This clonotype was recorded many times. V gene TRBV29-1 combines with J gene TRBJ2-7; TRBD2 matches at 7 bases. The CDR3 loop spans 11 amino acids. The germline V gene has CDR1 SQVTM and CDR2 ANQGSEA. J was trimmed by 3 bases and V by 6 bases; bases with no gene match: 2. CDR3 in DNA: TGCAGCGTCCCGGGGGGCTACGAGCAGTACTTC. Encoded protein: CSVPGGYEQYF.

The V gene is TRBV3-1, the J gene TRBJ2-5; 7 positions agree with TRBD1. Looked up from germline, CDR1 is LGHDT and CDR2 is YNNKEL (reference sequence). There are 15 residues in the CDR3. V lost 6 bases and J lost 5; bases outside the gene matches: 12. For the CDR3, the DNA is TGTGCCAGCAGTAAGAGCCGACAGGGTTTGGAGACCCAGTACTTC. Its protein is CASSKSRQGLETQYF.

For this clonotype: Compared with germline, one end of the junction differs, possibly owing to a read error. The chain uses TRBV29-1 and TRBJ2-5; 9 bases are a match to TRBD1. Germline V gene data show CDR1 as SQVTM and CDR2 as ANQGSEA. The CDR3 has 12 residues. CDR3 region: CGVEQGAREQYF. In DNA form, the CDR3 reads TGCGGCGTTGAACAGGGGGCTCGGGAGCAGTACTTC.

This clonotype turned up a few times. The chain recombines TRBV9 with TRBJ2-1; 8 bases fit TRBD2. V gave up 6 bases and J gave up 5 bases; unmatched junction bases: 7. CDR3 length: 14 residues. Germline V gene lookup returns CDR1 SGDLS and CDR2 YYNGEE. CDR3 protein: CASTPREGNNEQFF. CDR3 sequence (DNA): TGTGCCAGCACCCCTCGGGAGGGGAACAATGAGCAGTTCTTC.

The gene calls are TRBV9 and TRBJ1-1; D possibly corresponds to TRBD1 (5 bases). Germline lookup yields CDR1 SGDLS and CDR2 YYNGEE. Trimming cost V 2 bases and J 3 bases, with 8 bases left between them. The CDR3 contains 13 residues. The CDR3 DNA sequence: TGTGCCAGCAGCGTCGACAGCTACACTGAAGCTTTCTTT. It yields the protein CASSVDSYTEAFF.

This chain uses TRBV5-1 with TRBJ2-7; the D gene is possibly TRBD2 (5 bases). The CDR3 runs 15 residues. The V gene lost 0 bases and the J gene lost 9 bases, with 19 bases spanning the gap. Germline V gene sequence: CDR1 SGHRS, CDR2 YFSETQ. CDR3 DNA sequence: TGCGCCAGCAGCTTGGGGACCCGGGAAATTAGCTGGCAGTACTTC. This codes for CASSLGTREISWQYF.

The chain has TRBV6-1 and TRBJ1-6, with D possibly matching TRBD1 (5 bases). Germline lookup yields CDR1 MNHNS and CDR2 SASEGT. The CDR3 runs to 14 residues. Trimming removed 6 bases at V and 7 bases at J, with 13 bases between. This CDR3 reads CASSEGTSNSPLHF. The CDR3 coding sequence is TGTGCCAGCAGCGAGGGGACTTCGAATTCACCCCTCCACTTT.

The chain recombines TRBV25-1 with TRBJ2-5; D may correspond to TRBD1 or TRBD2 (7 bases each). V was trimmed by 3 bases and J by 11 bases, leaving 19 bases between them. This CDR3 has 14 residues. CDR1 is MGHDK and CDR2 is SYGVNS in the germline V gene. The CDR3 nucleotides are TGTGCCAGCAGTGACTGGCAGGGGGACTACGGGCAGTACTTC. It specifies CASSDWQGDYGQYF.

The chain has TRBV7-8 and TRBJ2-7; 12 bases agree with TRBD2. The germline V gene has CDR1 SGHVS and CDR2 FQNEAQ. J was trimmed by 1 base and V by 1 base; bases with no gene match: 5. The CDR3 has 17 residues. The CDR3, as DNA: TGTGCCAGCAGCTTAGTGGCTAGCGGGAGGGCATCCTACGAGCAGTACTTC. It specifies CASSLVASGRASYEQYF.

V is TRBV4-2 and J is TRBJ1-4; 8 bases fit TRBD1. The CDR3 spans 15 residues. Germline assignment: CDR1 LGHNA and CDR2 YNFKEQ. J was trimmed by 4 bases and V by 3 bases; bases with no gene match: 4. CDR3 protein: CASSQEGQDNEKLFF. Written as DNA, the CDR3 is TGTGCCAGCAGCCAGGAGGGACAGGATAATGAAAAACTGTTTTTT.